This TCR beta chain was recorded in a study of T cells in Graves' hyperthyroidism and ophthalmopathy. Broader study findings: Ophthalmopathy and stable hyperthyroidism were told apart by a 13 V-J model. Most thyroid-expanded clonotypes above 0.001 were also found in blood.

Lactation, pregnancy, other autoimmune disease or uncontrolled infection led to exclusion of patients. Diagnosis relied on clinical symptoms, serum thyroxine and TRAb, thyroid ultrasound and orbital computed tomography. This clonotype came up many times. Its antigen is as yet unknown. Germline V lookup: CDR1 SEHNR, CDR2 FQNEAQ (reference sequence). The ends were cut back, 2 bases at V and 1 base at J, with 11 bases in the middle. The CDR3 has 15 amino acids. Amplification of TCR beta CDR3 regions used RNA as the template. The TCR CDR3 was amplified in a first-round RT-PCR using the HTBI primer set. TCRdb re-called the multiplex PCR reads with MiXCR, one entry per CDR3 protein. The table has over 300,000 distinct CDR3 sequences, about 13% seen once; the top ten hold almost 35%.

Sequenced input: blood. This chain uses TRBV7-9 with TRBJ1-1; D is uncertain. This sequence was found in a middle-aged woman with Graves' ophthalmopathy. CDR3 sequence reads: CASSLLLGSNTEAFF. The CDR3 DNA reads TGTGCCAGCAGCTTACTACTGGGATCGAACACTGAAGCTTTCTTT.